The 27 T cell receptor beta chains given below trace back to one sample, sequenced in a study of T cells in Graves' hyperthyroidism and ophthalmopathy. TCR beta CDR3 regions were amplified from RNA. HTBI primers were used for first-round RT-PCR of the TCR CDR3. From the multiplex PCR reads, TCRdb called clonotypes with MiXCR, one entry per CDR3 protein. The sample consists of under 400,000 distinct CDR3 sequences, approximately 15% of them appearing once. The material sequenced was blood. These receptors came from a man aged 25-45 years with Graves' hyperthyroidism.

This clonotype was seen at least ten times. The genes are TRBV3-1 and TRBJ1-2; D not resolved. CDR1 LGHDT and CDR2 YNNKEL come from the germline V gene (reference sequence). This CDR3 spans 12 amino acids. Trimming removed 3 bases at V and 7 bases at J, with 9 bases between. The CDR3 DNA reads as TGTGCCAGCAGCCAGGCTACGTCTGGCTACACCTTC. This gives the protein CASSQATSGYTF.

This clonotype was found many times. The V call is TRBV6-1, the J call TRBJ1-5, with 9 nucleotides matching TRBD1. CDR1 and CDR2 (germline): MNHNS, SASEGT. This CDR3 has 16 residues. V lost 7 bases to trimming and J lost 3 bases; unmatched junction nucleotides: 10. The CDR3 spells CASTWGQGPYNQPQHF. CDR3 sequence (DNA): TGTGCCAGCACCTGGGGACAGGGACCATACAATCAGCCCCAGCATTTT.

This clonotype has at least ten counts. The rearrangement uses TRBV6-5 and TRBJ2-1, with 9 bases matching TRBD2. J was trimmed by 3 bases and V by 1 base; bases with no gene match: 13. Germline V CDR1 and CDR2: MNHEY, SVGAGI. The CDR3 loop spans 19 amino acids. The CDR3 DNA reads TGTGCCAGCAGTTACTGGGGCGGGGCGGGAGGGTATAGCTACAATGAGCAGTTCTTC. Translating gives CASSYWGGAGGYSYNEQFF.

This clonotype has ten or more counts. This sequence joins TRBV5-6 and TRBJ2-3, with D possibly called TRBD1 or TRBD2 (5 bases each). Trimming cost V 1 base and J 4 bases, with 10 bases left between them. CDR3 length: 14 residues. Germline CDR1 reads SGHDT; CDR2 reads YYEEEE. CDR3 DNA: TGTGCCAGCAGCTTGCATGGGGGTGCAGATACGCAGTATTTT. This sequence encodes CASSLHGGADTQYF.

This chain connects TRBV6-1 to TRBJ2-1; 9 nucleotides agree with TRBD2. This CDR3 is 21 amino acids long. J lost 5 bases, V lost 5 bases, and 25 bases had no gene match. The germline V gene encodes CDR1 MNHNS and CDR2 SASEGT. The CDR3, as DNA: TGTGCCAGCAGTCGCAAGGGGTACTGGGGACTAGCCGAAATAGCCGACAATGAGCAGTTCTTC. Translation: CASSRKGYWGLAEIADNEQFF.

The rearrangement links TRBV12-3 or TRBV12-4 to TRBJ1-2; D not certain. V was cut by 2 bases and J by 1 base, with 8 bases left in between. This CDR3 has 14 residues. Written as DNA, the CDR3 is TGTGCCAGCAGTTTACGCCCGATTAACTATGGCTACACCTTC. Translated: CASSLRPINYGYTF.

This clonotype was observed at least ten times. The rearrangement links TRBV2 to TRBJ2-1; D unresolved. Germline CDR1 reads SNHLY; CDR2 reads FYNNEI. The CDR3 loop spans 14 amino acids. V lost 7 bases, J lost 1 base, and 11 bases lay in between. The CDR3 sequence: CASKEDLSYNEQFF. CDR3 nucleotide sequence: TGTGCCAGCAAGGAAGATCTTTCCTACAATGAGCAGTTCTTC. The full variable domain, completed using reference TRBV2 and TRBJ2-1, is EPEVTQTPSHQVTQMGQEVILRCVPISNHLYFYWYRQILGQKVEFLVSFYNNEISEKSEIFDDQFSVERPDGSNFTLKIRSTKLEDSAMYFCASKEDLSYNEQFFGPGTRLTVL.

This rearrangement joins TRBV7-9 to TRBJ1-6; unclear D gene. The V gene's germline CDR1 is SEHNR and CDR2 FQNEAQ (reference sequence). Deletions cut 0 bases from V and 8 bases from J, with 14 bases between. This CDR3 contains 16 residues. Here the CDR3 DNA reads TGTGCCAGCAGCTTAGCGCAGGCAGGAGGTCATTCACCCCTCCACTTT. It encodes CASSLAQAGGHSPLHF. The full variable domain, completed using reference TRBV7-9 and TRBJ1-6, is DTGVSQNPRHKITKRGQNVTFRCDPISEHNRLYWYRQTLGQGPEFLTYFQNEAQLEKSRLLSDRFSAERPKGSFSTLEIQRTEQGDSAMYLCASSLAQAGGHSPLHFGNGTRLTVT.

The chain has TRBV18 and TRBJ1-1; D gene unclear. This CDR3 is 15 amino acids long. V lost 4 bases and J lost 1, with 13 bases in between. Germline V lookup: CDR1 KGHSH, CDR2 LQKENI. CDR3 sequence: CASSLSTGSNTEAFF. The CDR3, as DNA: TGTGCCAGCTCACTCTCGACGGGATCGAACACTGAAGCTTTCTTT.

CDR3 protein: CASSRDRSFLTEAFF. CDR3 DNA sequence: TGTGCCAGCAGCCGAGACAGGAGTTTCTTAACTGAAGCTTTCTTT. The J gene is TRBJ1-1, the V gene TRBV14; a weak D match, TRBD1 (6 bases). The V end was cut by 4 bases, the J end by 5 bases, with 17 bases between. Germline CDR1 SGHDN, CDR2 FVKESK. CDR3 size: 15 residues.

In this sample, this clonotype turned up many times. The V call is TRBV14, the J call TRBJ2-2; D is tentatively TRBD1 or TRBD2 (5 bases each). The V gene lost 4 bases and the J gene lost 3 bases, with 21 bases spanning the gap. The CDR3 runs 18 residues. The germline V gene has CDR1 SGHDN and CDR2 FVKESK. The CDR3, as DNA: TGTGCCAGCAGCCGACAGCGGACTGGGATTTTCGACACCGGGGAGCTGTTTTTT. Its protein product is CASSRQRTGIFDTGELFF.

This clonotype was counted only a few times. The CDR3 spells CATSDGRYTEAFF. In DNA, the CDR3 is TGTGCCACCAGTGATGGTCGATACACTGAAGCTTTCTTT. The gene calls are TRBV24-1 and TRBJ1-1; D is uncertain. Trimming shortened V by 3 bases and J by 3 bases, and 7 bases separated the two germline ends. Germline loops: CDR1 KGHDR, CDR2 SFDVKD. The CDR3 runs 13 residues.

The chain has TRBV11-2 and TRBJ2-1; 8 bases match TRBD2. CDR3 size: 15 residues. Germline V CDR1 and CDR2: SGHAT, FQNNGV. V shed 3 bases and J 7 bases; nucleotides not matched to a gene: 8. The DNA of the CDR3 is TGTGCCAGCAGCTTGGACGGGAGGGCCGGGAATGAGCAGTTCTTC. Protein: CASSLDGRAGNEQFF. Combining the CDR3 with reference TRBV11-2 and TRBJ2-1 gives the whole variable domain EAGVAQSPRYKIIEKRQSVAFWCNPISGHATLYWYQQILGQGPKLLIQFQNNGVVDDSQLPKDRFSAERLKGVDSTLKIQPAKLEDSAVYLCASSLDGRAGNEQFFGPGTRLTVL.

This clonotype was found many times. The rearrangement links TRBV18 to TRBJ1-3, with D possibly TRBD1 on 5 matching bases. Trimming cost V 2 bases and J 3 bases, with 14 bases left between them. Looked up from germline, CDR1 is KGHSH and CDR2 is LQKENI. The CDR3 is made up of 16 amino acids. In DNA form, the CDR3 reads TGTGCCAGCTCACCAAGGGGTAGGGGCCTTGGAAACACCATATATTTT. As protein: CASSPRGRGLGNTIYF.

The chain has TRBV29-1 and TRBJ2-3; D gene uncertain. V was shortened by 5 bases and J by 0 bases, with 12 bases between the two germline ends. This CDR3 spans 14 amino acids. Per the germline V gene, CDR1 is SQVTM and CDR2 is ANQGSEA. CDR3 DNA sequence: TGCAGCGTTTGGTTAGGTGATAGCACAGATACGCAGTATTTT. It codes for CSVWLGDSTDTQYF.

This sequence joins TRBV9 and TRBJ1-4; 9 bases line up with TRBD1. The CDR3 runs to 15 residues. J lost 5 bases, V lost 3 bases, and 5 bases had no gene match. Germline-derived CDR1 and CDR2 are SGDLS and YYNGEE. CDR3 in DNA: TGTGCCAGCAGCGGGACAGGGGCCTCCAATGAAAAACTGTTTTTT. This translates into CASSGTGASNEKLFF.

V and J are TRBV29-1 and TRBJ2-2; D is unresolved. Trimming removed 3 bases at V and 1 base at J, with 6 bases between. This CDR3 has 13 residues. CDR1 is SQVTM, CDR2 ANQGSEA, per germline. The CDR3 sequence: CSVDSQNTGELFF. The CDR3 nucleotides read TGCAGCGTTGACAGTCAGAACACCGGGGAGCTGTTTTTT.

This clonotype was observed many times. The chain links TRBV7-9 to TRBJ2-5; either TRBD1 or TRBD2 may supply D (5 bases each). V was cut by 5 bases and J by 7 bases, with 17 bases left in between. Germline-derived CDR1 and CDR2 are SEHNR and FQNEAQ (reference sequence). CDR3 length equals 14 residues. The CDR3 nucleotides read TGTGCCAGCAGCGAGGGGTCACTGACGGGGACCCAGTACTTC. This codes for CASSEGSLTGTQYF.

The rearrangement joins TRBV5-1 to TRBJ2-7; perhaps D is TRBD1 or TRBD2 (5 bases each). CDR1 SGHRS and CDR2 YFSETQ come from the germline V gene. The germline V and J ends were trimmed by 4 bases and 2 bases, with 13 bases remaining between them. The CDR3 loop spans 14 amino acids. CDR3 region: CASSQVGDAYEQYF. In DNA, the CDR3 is TGCGCCAGCAGCCAAGTGGGGGATGCCTACGAGCAGTACTTC.

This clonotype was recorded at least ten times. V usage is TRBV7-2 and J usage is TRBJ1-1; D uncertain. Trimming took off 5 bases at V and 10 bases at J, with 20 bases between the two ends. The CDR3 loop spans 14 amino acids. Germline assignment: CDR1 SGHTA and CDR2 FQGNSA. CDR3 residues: CASSRITDPRGAFF. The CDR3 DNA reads TGTGCCAGCAGCCGAATCACAGATCCTAGAGGAGCTTTCTTT.

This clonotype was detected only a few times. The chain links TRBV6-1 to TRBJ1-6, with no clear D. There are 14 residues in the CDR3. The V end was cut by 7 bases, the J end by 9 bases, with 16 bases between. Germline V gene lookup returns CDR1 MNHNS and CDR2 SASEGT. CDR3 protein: CASTPRPGLSPLHF. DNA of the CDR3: TGTGCCAGCACCCCCCGCCCCGGCCTTTCACCCCTCCACTTT.

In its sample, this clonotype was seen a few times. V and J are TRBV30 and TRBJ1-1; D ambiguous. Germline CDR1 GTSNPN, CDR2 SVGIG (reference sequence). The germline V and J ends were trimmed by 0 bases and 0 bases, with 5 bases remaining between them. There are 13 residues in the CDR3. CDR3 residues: CAWSVLLNTEAFF. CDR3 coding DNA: TGTGCCTGGAGTGTACTCCTGAACACTGAAGCTTTCTTT. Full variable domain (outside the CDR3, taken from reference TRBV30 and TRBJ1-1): SQTIHQWPATLVQPVGSPLSLECTVEGTSNPNLYWYRQAAGRGLQLLFYSVGIGQISSEVPQNLSASRPQDRQFILSSKKLLLSDSGFYLCAWSVLLNTEAFFGQGTRLTVV.

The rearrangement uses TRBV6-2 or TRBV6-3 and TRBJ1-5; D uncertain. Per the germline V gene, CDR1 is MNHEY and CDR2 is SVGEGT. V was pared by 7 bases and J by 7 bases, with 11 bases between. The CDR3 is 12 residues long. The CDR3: CASTSRGQPQHF. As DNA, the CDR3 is TGTGCCAGCACCTCCCGAGGGCAGCCCCAGCATTTT.

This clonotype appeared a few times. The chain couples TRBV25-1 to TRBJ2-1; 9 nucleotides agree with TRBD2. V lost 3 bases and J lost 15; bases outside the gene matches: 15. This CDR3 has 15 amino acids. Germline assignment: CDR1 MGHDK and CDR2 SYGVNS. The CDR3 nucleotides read TGTGCCAGCAGTGACGCCCCCCCGGCTAGCGGGATTGCGTTCTTC. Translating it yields CASSDAPPASGIAFF.

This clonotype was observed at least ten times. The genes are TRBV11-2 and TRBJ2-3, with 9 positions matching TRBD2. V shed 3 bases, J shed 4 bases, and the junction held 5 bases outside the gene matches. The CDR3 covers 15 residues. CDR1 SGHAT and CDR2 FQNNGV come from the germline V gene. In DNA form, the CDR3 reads TGTGCCAGCAGCTTTAGCGGGAGATCCGCAGATACGCAGTATTTT. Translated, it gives CASSFSGRSADTQYF. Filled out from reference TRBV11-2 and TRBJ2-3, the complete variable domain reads EAGVAQSPRYKIIEKRQSVAFWCNPISGHATLYWYQQILGQGPKLLIQFQNNGVVDDSQLPKDRFSAERLKGVDSTLKIQPAKLEDSAVYLCASSFSGRSADTQYFGPGTRLTVL.

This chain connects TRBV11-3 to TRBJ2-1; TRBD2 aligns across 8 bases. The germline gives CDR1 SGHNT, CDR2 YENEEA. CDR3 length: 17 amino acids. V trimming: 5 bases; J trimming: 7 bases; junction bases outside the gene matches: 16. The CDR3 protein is CASSPANGGGRANEQFF. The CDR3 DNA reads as TGTGCCAGCAGCCCCGCGAACGGGGGGGGCAGGGCGAATGAGCAGTTCTTC.

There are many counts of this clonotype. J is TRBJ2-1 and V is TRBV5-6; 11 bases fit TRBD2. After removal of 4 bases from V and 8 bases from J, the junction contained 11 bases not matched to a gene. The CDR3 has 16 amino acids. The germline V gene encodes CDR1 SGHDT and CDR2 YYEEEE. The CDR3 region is CASSLKTSGISDEQFF. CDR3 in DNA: TGTGCCAGCAGCCTGAAGACTAGCGGGATCTCGGATGAGCAGTTCTTC.